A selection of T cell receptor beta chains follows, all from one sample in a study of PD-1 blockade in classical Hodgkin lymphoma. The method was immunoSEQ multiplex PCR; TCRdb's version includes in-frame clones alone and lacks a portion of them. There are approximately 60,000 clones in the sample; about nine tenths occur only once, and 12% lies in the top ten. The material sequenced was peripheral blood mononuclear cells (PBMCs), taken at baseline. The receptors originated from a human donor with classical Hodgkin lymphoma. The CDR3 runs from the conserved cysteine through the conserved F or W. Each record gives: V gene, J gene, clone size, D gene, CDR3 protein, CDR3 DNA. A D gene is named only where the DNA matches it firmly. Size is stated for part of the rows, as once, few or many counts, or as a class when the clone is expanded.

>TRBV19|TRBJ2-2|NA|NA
CASKPGRTGGGGELFF
TGTGCCAGTAAGCCGGGCAGGACCGGGGGTGGCGGGGAGCTGTTTTTT
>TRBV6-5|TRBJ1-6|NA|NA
CASSYSDPRVYSPLHF
TGTGCCAGCAGTTACTCGGACCCCCGGGTATATTCACCCCTCCACTTT
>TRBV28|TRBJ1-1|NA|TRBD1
CASSPQGWGTEAFF
TGTGCCAGCAGCCCACAGGGGTGGGGCACTGAAGCTTTCTTT
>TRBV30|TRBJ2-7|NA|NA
CAWSVFSHEQYF
TGTGCCTGGAGTGTATTCTCGCACGAGCAGTACTTC
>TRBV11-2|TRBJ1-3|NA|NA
CASRTTGSSIYF
TGTGCCAGCAGGACGACAGGATCGTCCATATATTTT
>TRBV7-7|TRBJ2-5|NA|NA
CASSRKETQYF
TGTGCCAGCAGCCGGAAAGAGACCCAGTACTTC
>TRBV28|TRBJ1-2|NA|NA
CASSLQGTNYGYTF
TGTGCCAGCAGTTTACAGGGGACTAACTATGGCTACACCTTC
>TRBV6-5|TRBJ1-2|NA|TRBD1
CASSYSNRGHGYTF
TGTGCCAGCAGTTACTCGAACAGGGGGCATGGCTACACCTTC
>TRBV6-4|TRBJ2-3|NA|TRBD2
CASSTSGGADTQYF
TGTGCCAGCAGCACTAGCGGGGGGGCAGATACGCAGTATTTT
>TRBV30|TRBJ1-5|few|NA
CAWSAEYGPQHF
TGTGCCTGGAGCGCTGAATATGGGCCCCAGCATTTT
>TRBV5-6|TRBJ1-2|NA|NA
CASHVGGYGYTF
TGTGCCAGCCACGTCGGGGGATATGGCTACACCTTC
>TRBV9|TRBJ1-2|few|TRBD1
CASSPWGDSGYGYTF
TGTGCCAGCAGCCCCTGGGGGGACAGTGGCTATGGCTACACCTTC
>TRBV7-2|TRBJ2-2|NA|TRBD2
CASSLDLAGAPGELFF
TGTGCCAGCAGCTTAGACCTAGCGGGGGCCCCCGGGGAGCTGTTTTTT
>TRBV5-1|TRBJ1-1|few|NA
CASSLEGAEAFF
TGCGCCAGCAGCTTGGAGGGGGCTGAAGCTTTCTTT
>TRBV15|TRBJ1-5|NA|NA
CATSRDGAEDYSNQPQHF
TGTGCCACCAGCAGAGATGGCGCCGAAGATTATAGCAATCAGCCCCAGCATTTT
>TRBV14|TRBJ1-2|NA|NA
CASSQTVPYGYTF
TGTGCCAGCAGCCAGACCGTCCCTTATGGCTACACCTTC
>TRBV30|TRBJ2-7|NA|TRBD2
CAWSVHGTSGGLFRKQYF
TGTGCCTGGAGTGTACATGGGACTAGCGGGGGCCTATTTAGGAAGCAGTACTTC
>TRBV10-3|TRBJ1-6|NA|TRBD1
CAIRTGEDSPLHF
TGTGCCATCAGAACAGGGGAGGATTCACCCCTCCACTTT
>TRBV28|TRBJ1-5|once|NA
CASSLYQGTEPQHF
TGTGCCAGCAGTTTATATCAGGGAACGGAGCCCCAGCATTTT
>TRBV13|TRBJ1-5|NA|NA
CASSLGGARQPQHF
TGTGCCAGCAGCTTAGGGGGGGCTCGTCAGCCCCAGCATTTT
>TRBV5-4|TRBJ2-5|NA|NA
CASTLTPEIQTQYF
TGTGCCAGCACCCTGACCCCGGAGATACAGACCCAGTACTTC
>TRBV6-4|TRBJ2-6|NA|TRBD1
CASSADPGQGLSGANVLTF
TGTGCCAGCAGTGCGGACCCGGGACAGGGCCTCTCTGGGGCCAACGTCCTGACTTTC
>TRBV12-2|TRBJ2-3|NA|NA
CASRLGTSGTDTQYF
TGTGCAAGTCGCTTAGGGACTAGCGGCACAGATACGCAGTATTTT
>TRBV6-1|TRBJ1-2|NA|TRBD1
CASSERGQGAPHYGYTF
TGTGCCAGCAGCGAACGGGGACAGGGGGCTCCTCACTATGGCTACACCTTC
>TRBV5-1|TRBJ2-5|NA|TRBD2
CASSLGLAQETQYF
TGCGCCAGCAGCTTGGGACTAGCCCAAGAGACCCAGTACTTC
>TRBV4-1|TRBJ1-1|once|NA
CASSQGASGRVNTEAFF
TGCGCCAGCAGCCAAGGCGCCTCGGGCAGGGTGAACACTGAAGCTTTCTTT
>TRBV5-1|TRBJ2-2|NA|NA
CASSFAGNTGELFF
TGCGCCAGCAGCTTTGCGGGGAACACCGGGGAGCTGTTTTTT
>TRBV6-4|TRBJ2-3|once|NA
CASSARVEGTDTQYF
TGTGCCAGCAGTGCCAGGGTCGAGGGCACAGATACGCAGTATTTT
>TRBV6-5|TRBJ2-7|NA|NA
CASSNPAGEQYF
TGTGCCAGCAGTAATCCTGCTGGAGAGCAGTACTTC